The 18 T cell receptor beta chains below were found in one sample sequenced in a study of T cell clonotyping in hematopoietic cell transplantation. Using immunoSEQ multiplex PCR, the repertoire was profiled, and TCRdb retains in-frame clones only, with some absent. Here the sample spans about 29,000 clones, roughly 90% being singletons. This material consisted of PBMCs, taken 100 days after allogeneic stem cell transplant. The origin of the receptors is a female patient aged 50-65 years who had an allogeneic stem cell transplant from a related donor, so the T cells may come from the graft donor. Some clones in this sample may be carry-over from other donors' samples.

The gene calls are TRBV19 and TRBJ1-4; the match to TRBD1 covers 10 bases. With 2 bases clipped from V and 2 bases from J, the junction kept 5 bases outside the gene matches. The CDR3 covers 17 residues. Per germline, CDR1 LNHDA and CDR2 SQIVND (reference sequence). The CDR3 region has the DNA TGTGCCAGTAGTATATTGGACAGGGGGATGACTAATGAAAAACTGTTTTTT. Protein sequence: CASSILDRGMTNEKLFF.

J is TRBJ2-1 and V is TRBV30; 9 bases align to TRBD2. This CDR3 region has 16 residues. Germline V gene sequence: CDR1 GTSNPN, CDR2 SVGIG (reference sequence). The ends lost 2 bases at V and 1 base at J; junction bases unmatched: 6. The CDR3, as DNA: TGTGCCTGGAGTAGGGGGAGCGGGGGGTCCTACAATGAGCAGTTCTTC. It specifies CAWSRGSGGSYNEQFF.

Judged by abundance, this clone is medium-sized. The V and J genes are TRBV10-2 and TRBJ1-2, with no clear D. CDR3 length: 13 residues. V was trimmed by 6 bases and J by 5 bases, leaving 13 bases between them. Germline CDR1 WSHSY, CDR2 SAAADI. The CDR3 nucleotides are TGCGCCAGCAGGCCTGCGATGGGGTATGGCTACACCTTC. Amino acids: CASRPAMGYGYTF.

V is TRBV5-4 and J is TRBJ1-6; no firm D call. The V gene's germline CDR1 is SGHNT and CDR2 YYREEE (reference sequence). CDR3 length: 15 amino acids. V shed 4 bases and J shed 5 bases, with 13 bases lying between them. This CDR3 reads CASSPSSLNNSPLHF. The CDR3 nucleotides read TGTGCCAGCAGCCCTTCGTCCTTAAATAATTCACCCCTCCACTTT.

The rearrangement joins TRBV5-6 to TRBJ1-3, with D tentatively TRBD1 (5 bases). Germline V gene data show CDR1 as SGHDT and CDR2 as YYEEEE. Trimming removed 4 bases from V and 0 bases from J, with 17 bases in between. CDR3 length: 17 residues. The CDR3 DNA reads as TGTGCCAGCAGCAGGGGACCTGGGAAAGTCTCTGGAAACACCATATATTTT. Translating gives CASSRGPGKVSGNTIYF. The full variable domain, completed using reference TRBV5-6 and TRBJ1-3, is DAGVTQSPTHLIKTRGQQVTLRCSPKSGHDTVSWYQQALGQGPQFIFQYYEEEERQRGNFPDRFSGHQFPNYSSELNVNALLLGDSALYLCASSRGPGKVSGNTIYFGEGSWLTVV.

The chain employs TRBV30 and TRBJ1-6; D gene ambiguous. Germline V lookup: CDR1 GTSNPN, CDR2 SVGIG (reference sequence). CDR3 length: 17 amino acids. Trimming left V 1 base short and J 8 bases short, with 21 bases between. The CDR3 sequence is CAWSEPLTLGIYSPLHF. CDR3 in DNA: TGTGCCTGGAGTGAGCCGCTGACTCTGGGGATATATTCACCCCTCCACTTT.

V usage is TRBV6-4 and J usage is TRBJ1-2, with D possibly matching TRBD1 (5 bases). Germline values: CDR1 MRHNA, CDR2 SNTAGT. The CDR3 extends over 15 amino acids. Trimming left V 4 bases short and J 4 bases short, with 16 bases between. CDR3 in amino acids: CASSAAGGSGYGYTF. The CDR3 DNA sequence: TGTGCCAGCAGTGCGGCCGGGGGTTCGGGCTATGGCTACACCTTC.

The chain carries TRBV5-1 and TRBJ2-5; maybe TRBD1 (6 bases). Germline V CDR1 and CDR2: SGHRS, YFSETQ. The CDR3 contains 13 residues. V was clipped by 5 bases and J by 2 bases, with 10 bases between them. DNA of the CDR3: TGCGCCAGCAGTTTTACAGGGCAAGAGACCCAGTACTTC. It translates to CASSFTGQETQYF.

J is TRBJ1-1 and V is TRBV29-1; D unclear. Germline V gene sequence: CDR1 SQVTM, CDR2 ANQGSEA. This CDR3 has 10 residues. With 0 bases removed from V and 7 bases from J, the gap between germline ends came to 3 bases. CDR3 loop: CSVEDYEAFF. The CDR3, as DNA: TGCAGCGTTGAAGATTATGAAGCTTTCTTT.

CDR3 in amino acids: CASSLGAFNEKLFF. DNA of the CDR3: TGTGCCAGCAGCTTAGGGGCCTTTAATGAAAAACTGTTTTTT. V and J are TRBV7-9 and TRBJ1-4, with unresolved D. This CDR3 is 14 amino acids long. CDR1 and CDR2 from the germline V gene are SEHNR and FQNEAQ (reference sequence). Trimming left V 1 base short and J 4 bases short, with 7 bases between.

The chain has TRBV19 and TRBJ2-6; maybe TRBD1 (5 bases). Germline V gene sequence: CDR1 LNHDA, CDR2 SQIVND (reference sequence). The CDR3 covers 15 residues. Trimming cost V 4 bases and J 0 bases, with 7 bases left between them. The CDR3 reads CASSRQTSGANVLTF. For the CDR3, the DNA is TGTGCCAGTAGTAGACAGACCTCTGGGGCCAACGTCCTGACTTTC.

CDR3 amino acids: CASTFTTNEKLFF. The DNA for the CDR3 is TGTGCCAGCACGTTTACAACTAATGAAAAACTGTTTTTT. The chain has TRBV2 and TRBJ1-4, with no clear D. V lost 7 bases and J 0 bases, leaving 6 bases between the germline ends. Germline V CDR1 and CDR2: SNHLY, FYNNEI. The CDR3 runs 13 residues.

CDR3 loop: CASSVGGGNQPQHF. In nucleotides, the CDR3 is TGTGCCAGCAGCGTAGGGGGGGGAAATCAGCCCCAGCATTTT. The chain recombines TRBV9 with TRBJ1-5; D perhaps matches TRBD1 (5 bases). V lost 0 bases and J 4 bases, leaving 8 bases between the germline ends. Germline values: CDR1 SGDLS, CDR2 YYNGEE. The CDR3 extends over 14 amino acids.

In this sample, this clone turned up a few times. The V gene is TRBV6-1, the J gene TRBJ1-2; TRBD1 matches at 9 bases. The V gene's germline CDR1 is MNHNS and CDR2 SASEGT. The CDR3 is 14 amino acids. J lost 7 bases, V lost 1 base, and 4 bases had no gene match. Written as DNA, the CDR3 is TGTGCCAGCAGTGAAGGGACAGGGGTTAGTGGCTACACCTTC. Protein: CASSEGTGVSGYTF.

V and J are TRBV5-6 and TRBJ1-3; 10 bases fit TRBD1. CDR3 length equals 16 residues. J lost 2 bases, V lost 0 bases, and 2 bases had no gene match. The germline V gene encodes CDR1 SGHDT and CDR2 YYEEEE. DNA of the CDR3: TGTGCCAGCAGCTTGGTTGGACAGGGGGCTGGAAACACCATATATTTT. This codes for CASSLVGQGAGNTIYF.

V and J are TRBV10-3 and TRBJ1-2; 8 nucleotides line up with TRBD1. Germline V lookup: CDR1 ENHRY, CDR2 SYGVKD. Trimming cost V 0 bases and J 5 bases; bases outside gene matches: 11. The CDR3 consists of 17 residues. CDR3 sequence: CAISESPGTGGRYGYTF. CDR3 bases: TGTGCCATCAGTGAGTCCCCCGGGACAGGAGGACGGTATGGCTACACCTTC.

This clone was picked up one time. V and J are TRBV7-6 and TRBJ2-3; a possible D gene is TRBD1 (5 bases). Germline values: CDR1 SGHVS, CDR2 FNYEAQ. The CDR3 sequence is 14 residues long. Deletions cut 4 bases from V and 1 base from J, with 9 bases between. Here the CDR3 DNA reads TGTGCCAGCAGCTCAGGGATTCGCACAGATACGCAGTATTTT. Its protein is CASSSGIRTDTQYF. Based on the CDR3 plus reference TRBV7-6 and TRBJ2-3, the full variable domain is GAGVSQSPRYKVTKRGQDVALRCDPISGHVSLYWYRQALGQGPEFLTYFNYEAQQDKSGLPNDRFSAERPEGSISTLTIQRTEQRDSAMYRCASSSGIRTDTQYFGPGTRLTVL.

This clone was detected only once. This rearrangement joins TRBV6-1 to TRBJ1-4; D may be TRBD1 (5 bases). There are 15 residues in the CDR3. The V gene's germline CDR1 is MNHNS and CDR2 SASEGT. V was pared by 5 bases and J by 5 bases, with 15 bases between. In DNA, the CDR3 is TGTGCCAGCAGTCGCCAGACAGAGGGAAATGAAAAACTGTTTTTT. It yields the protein CASSRQTEGNEKLFF.